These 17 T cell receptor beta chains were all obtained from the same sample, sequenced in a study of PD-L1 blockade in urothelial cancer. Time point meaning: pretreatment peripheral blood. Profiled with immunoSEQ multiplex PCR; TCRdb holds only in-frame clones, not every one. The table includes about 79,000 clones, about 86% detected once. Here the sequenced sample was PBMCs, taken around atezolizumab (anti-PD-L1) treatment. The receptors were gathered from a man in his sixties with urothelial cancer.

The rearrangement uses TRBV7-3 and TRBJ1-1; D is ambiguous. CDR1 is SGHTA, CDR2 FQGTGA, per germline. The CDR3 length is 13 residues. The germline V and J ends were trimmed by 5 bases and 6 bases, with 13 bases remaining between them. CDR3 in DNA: TGTGCCAGCAGCCTTGAGCCAGGCCCTGAAGCTTTCTTT. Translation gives CASSLEPGPEAFF.

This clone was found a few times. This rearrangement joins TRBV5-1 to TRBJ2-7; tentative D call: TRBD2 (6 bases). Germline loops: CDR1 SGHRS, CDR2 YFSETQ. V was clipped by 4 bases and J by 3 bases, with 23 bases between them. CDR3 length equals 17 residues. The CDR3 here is CASSPGPGTRRGYEQYF. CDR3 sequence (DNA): TGCGCCAGCAGCCCGGGGCCAGGGACGAGGAGGGGCTACGAGCAGTACTTC.

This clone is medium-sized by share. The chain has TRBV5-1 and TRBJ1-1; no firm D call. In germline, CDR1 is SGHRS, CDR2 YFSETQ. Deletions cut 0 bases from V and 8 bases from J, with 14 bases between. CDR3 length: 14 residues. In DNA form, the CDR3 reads TGCGCCAGCAGCTTGGAGCCAGGACTACCCGAAGCTTTCTTT. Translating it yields CASSLEPGLPEAFF.

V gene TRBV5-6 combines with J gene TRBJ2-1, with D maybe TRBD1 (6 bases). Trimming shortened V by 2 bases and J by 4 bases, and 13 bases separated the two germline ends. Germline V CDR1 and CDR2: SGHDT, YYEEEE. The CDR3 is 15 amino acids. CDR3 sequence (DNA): TGTGCCAGCAGCTTTTACCGGGACACTTACAATGAGCAGTTCTTC. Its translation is CASSFYRDTYNEQFF. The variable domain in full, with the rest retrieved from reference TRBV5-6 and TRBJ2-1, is DAGVTQSPTHLIKTRGQQVTLRCSPKSGHDTVSWYQQALGQGPQFIFQYYEEEERQRGNFPDRFSGHQFPNYSSELNVNALLLGDSALYLCASSFYRDTYNEQFFGPGTRLTVL.

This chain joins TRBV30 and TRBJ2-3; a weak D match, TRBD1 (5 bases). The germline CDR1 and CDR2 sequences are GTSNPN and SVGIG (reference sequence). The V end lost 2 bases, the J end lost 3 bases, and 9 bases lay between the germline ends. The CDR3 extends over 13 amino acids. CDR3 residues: CAWSPGSTDTQYF. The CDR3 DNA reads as TGTGCCTGGAGTCCAGGGTCGACAGATACGCAGTATTTT.

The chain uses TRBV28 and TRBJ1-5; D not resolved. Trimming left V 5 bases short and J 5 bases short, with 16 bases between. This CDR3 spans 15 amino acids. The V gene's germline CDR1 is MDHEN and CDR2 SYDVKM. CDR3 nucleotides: TGTGCCAGCAGTCTATCGGGAGTTCTGGATCAGCCCCAGCATTTT. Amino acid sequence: CASSLSGVLDQPQHF.

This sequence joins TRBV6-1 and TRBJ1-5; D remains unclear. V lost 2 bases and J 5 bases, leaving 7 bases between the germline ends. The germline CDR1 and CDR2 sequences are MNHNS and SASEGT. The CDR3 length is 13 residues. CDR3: CASSESPYQPQHF. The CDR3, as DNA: TGTGCCAGCAGTGAATCTCCCTATCAGCCCCAGCATTTT.

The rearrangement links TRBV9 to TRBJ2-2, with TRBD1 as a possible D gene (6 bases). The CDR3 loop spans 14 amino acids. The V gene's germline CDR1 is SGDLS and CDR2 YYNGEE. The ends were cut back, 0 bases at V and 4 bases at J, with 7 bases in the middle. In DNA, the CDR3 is TGTGCCAGCAGCGTAGTGGACAGCACCGGGGAGCTGTTTTTT. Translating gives CASSVVDSTGELFF.

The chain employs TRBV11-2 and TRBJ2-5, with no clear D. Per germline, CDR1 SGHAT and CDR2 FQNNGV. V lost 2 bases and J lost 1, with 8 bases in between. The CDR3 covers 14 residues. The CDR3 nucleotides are TGTGCCAGCAGCTTAAGAAGCCTCCAAGAGACCCAGTACTTC. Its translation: CASSLRSLQETQYF.

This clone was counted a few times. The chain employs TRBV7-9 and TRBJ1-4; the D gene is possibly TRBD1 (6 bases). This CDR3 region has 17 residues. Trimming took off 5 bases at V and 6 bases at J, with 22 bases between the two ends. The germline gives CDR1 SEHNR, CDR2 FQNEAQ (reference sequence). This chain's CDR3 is CASSPRAGNREYEKLFF. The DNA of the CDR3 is TGTGCCAGCAGCCCACGGGCTGGGAACAGGGAGTATGAAAAACTGTTTTTT. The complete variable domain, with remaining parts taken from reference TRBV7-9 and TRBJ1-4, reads DTGVSQNPRHKITKRGQNVTFRCDPISEHNRLYWYRQTLGQGPEFLTYFQNEAQLEKSRLLSDRFSAERPKGSFSTLEIQRTEQGDSAMYLCASSPRAGNREYEKLFFGSGTQLSVL.

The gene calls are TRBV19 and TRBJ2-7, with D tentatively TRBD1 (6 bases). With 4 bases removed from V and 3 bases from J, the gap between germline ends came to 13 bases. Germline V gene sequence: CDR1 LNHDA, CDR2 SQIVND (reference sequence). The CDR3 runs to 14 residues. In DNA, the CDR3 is TGTGCCAGTAGTAGGGCAGGGGAAGTCTACGAGCAGTACTTC. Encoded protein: CASSRAGEVYEQYF.

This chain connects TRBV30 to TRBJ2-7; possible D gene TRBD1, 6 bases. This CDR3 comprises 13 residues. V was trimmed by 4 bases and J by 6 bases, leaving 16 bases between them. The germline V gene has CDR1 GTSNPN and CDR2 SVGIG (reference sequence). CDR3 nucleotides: TGTGCCTGGACCCTGTCCCGGGACATCGAGCAGTACTTC. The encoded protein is CAWTLSRDIEQYF.

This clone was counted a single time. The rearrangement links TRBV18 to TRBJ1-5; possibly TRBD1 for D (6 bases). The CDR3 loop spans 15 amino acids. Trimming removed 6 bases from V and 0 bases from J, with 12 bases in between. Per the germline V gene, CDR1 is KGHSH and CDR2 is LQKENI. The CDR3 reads CASSPDRHSNQPQHF. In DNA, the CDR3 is TGTGCCAGCTCCCCGGACAGACATAGCAATCAGCCCCAGCATTTT.

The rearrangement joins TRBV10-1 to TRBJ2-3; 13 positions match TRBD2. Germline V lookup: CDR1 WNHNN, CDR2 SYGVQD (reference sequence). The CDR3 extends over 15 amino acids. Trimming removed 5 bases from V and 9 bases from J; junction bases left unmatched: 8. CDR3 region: CASSRTSGGAGTQYF. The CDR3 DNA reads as TGCGCCAGCAGTCGAACTAGCGGGGGGGCCGGGACGCAGTATTTT.

The CDR3 nucleotides are TGTGCCAGCAGTCGGACTGGCGGGGGGTTCAATGAGCAGTTCTTC. Translated, it gives CASSRTGGGFNEQFF. The J gene is TRBJ2-1, the V gene TRBV6-5; 8 positions agree with TRBD2. J lost 6 bases, V lost 5 bases, and 9 bases had no gene match. The CDR3 is made up of 15 amino acids. Germline V lookup: CDR1 MNHEY, CDR2 SVGAGI.

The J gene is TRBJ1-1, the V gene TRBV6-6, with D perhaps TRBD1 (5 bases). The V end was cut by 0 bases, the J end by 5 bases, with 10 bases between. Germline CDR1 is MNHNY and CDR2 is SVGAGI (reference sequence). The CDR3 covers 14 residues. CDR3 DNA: TGTGCCAGCAGTTACTCTATCAGGGCAACTGAAGCTTTCTTT. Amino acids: CASSYSIRATEAFF.

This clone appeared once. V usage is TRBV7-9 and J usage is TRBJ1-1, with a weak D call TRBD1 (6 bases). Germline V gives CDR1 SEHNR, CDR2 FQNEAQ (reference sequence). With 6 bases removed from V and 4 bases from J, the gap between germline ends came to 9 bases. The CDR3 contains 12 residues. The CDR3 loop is CASSYRVTEAFF. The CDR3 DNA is TGTGCCAGCAGTTACAGGGTCACTGAAGCTTTCTTT.